These T cell receptor beta chains were read from a single sample in a study of T cell repertoires in cytomegalovirus infection. TCRdb reprocessed the reads with MiXCR, giving one entry per CDR3 protein. The table lists approximately 280,000 distinct CDR3 sequences, less than 25% of them singletons. For these TCRs, the target antigens are not known. The sequencing here drew on cultured PBMCs, taken from culture after CMV antigen stimulation. These receptors were collected from a human donor in good health (CMV status not recorded). Some clones in this sample may be carry-over from other donors' samples. CDR3s include the opening cysteine and the closing phenylalanine or tryptophan. A D gene is named only where the DNA matches it firmly. Size is stated for part of the rows, as once, few or many counts, or as a class when the clone is expanded.

V	D	J	size	CDR3	DNA
TRBV7-2	TRBD2	TRBJ2-5	many	CASSPQRESETQYF	TGTGCCAGCAGCCCCCAGCGGGAGTCAGAGACCCAGTACTTC
TRBV4-3	NA	TRBJ2-2	NA	CASSRETNTGELFF	TGCGCCAGCAGCCGCGAAACGAACACCGGGGAGCTGTTTTTT
TRBV7-8	TRBD2	TRBJ2-2	NA	CASSLAASGQTNTGELFF	TGTGCCAGCAGCTTAGCCGCTAGCGGCCAGACGAACACCGGGGAGCTGTTTTTT
TRBV12-3/TRBV12-4	TRBD2	TRBJ2-3	many	CASSLAASGRGDTQYF	TGTGCCAGCAGTTTAGCGGCTAGCGGGAGGGGAGATACGCAGTATTTT
TRBV27	TRBD1	TRBJ2-1	NA	CASSFGTGGNEQFF	TGTGCCAGCAGTTTTGGGACAGGGGGCAATGAGCAGTTCTTC
TRBV18	TRBD2	TRBJ2-1	NA	CASSPSASGGVNEQFF	TGTGCCAGCTCACCGTCGGCTAGCGGGGGAGTTAATGAGCAGTTCTTC
TRBV7-9	NA	TRBJ2-5	NA	CASSSNGGVPQETQYF	TGTGCCAGCAGCTCGAACGGGGGCGTTCCCCAAGAGACCCAGTACTTC
TRBV30	NA	TRBJ2-1	NA	CAWSHPRGQSSYNEQFF	TGTGCCTGGAGTCACCCCCGGGGTCAGAGCTCCTACAATGAGCAGTTCTTC
TRBV12-3/TRBV12-4	NA	TRBJ1-2	few	CASSLGDFKGYTF	TGTGCCAGCAGTTTGGGGGACTTTAAGGGCTACACCTTC
TRBV19	NA	TRBJ1-2	NA	CASSIEGSLYYGYTF	TGTGCCAGTAGTATCGAGGGATCCCTTTACTATGGCTACACCTTC
TRBV7-2	NA	TRBJ1-1	many	CASSTRVGDLPMNTEAFF	TGTGCCAGCAGCACCCGAGTGGGGGACTTACCCATGAACACTGAAGCTTTCTTT
TRBV10-3	NA	TRBJ2-5	NA	CAISESGLETQYF	TGTGCCATCAGTGAGAGCGGGCTAGAGACCCAGTACTTC
TRBV5-6	NA	TRBJ1-4	few	CASSMYRDFATNEKLFF	TGTGCCAGCAGCATGTACAGGGATTTTGCAACTAATGAAAAACTGTTTTTT
TRBV7-8	NA	TRBJ1-5	NA	CASSPRYPDSYSNQPQHF	TGTGCCAGCAGCCCCCGCTACCCAGACAGCTATAGCAATCAGCCCCAGCATTTT
TRBV7-2	NA	TRBJ2-7	NA	CASSPARGLYEQYF	TGTGCCAGCAGCCCGGCGAGGGGCCTCTACGAGCAGTACTTC
TRBV7-9	NA	TRBJ2-5	few	CASSPTAGETQYF	TGTGCCAGCAGCCCGACTGCTGGGGAGACCCAGTACTTC
TRBV28	NA	TRBJ2-3	many	CASSLSGDRTDTQYF	TGTGCCAGCAGTTTGAGTGGGGACCGCACAGATACGCAGTATTTT
TRBV29-1	NA	TRBJ2-1	NA	CSVYTLKQGRDEQFF	TGCAGCGTCTATACCCTTAAGCAGGGAAGGGATGAGCAGTTCTTC
TRBV7-9	NA	TRBJ2-1	many	CASSFRSSRHNEQFF	TGTGCCAGCAGCTTTCGGTCTAGTCGCCACAATGAGCAGTTCTTC
TRBV12-3/TRBV12-4	TRBD1	TRBJ2-5	few	CASRDRLYQETQYF	TGTGCCAGCCGGGACAGGTTGTACCAAGAGACCCAGTACTTC
TRBV12-3/TRBV12-4	NA	TRBJ1-2	many	CASSLSQRGYTF	TGTGCCAGCAGTCTTTCTCAGAGAGGCTACACCTTC
TRBV28	TRBD1	TRBJ2-5	many	CASGPTGWHQTQYF	TGTGCCAGCGGACCGACAGGGTGGCATCAGACCCAGTACTTC
TRBV20-1	NA	TRBJ1-5	NA	CSARTHYQGNQPQHF	TGCAGTGCTAGAACTCACTACCAGGGAAATCAGCCCCAGCATTTT
TRBV12-3/TRBV12-4	TRBD2	TRBJ2-1	many	CASSPFQRDLYNEQFF	TGTGCCAGCAGCCCATTCCAGCGGGACCTCTACAATGAGCAGTTCTTC
TRBV7-9	NA	TRBJ1-1	few	CASSYPPGVTEAFF	TGTGCCAGCAGCTATCCTCCAGGGGTCACTGAAGCTTTCTTT
TRBV6-2/TRBV6-3	TRBD1	TRBJ2-3	NA	CASSRPGQVDTQYF	TGTGCCAGCAGTCGTCCCGGACAGGTTGATACGCAGTATTTT
TRBV7-2	NA	TRBJ2-5	many	CASSRLQGGTQYF	TGTGCCAGCAGTAGGTTGCAGGGCGGGACCCAGTACTTC
TRBV6-6	NA	TRBJ1-4	NA	CASSYPPDLTNEKLFF	TGTGCCAGCAGTTACCCCCCCGACTTGACTAATGAAAAACTGTTTTTT